This T cell receptor (beta chain) appears in the sequencing data of a study of T-cell reconstitution after alpha-beta-depleted transplantation in children. Overall study findings and caveats: The main origin of T-cell counts and diversity one year after transplant was newly produced T cells. Several hundred expanded graft clones reportedly supplied alpha-beta T cells about two months after transplant. Recipient T cells and thymic progenitors that survived gave rise to the high TCRbeta diversity observed at day 60 in some patients.

Ten or more counts support this clonotype. Its target is not known. This CDR3 spans 18 amino acids. The germline V gene has CDR1 SGHDN and CDR2 FVKESK. V was pared by 0 bases and J by 2 bases, with 10 bases of the junction left unmatched. TCRbeta library preparation incorporated unique molecular identifiers. TCRdb reprocessed the PCR reads with MiXCR, giving one entry per CDR3 protein. The repertoire holds roughly 790,000 distinct CDR3 sequences, with 15% to 20% as singletons. The starting material was PBMCs, mostly from graft donor cells, obtained 360 days after TCRalphabeta/CD19-depleted stem cell transplant. This clonotype was obtained from a male patient younger than 18 who had a stem cell transplant for acute lymphoblastic leukemia, so the T cells may come from the graft donor. The chain combines TRBV14 with TRBJ2-3; TRBD2 aligns across 8 bases. DNA for the CDR3: TGTGCCAGCAGCCAAGACGTCCTCGGGACTAGGACCACAGATACGCAGTATTTT. Its translation: CASSQDVLGTRTTDTQYF.